One and the same sample provided the 16 T cell receptor beta chains below, sequenced in a study of technical replicates of blood from a handful of donors. Clones were sequenced by immunoSEQ multiplex PCR, and TCRdb holds only the in-frame ones, with some missing. The sample includes around 76,000 clones, nearly 99% of them seen just once. The sample comprised T cells isolated from PBMCs. These receptors came from a human donor in good health.

The CDR3 here is CASTEQGKMNEQFF. The CDR3 DNA sequence: TGTGCCAGTACCGAACAGGGTAAGATGAATGAGCAGTTCTTC. This rearrangement joins TRBV19 to TRBJ2-1, with D perhaps TRBD1 (6 bases). The ends were cut back, 7 bases at V and 7 bases at J, with 17 bases in the middle. CDR1 is LNHDA and CDR2 is SQIVND in the germline V gene (reference sequence). The CDR3 sequence is 14 residues long.

The gene calls are TRBV6-5 and TRBJ2-1; D possibly corresponds to TRBD1 (6 bases). Trimming stripped 0 bases from V and 6 bases from J, with 15 bases between. The CDR3 is 16 amino acids. Germline lookup yields CDR1 MNHEY and CDR2 SVGAGI. The CDR3: CASSYSGDTDLNEQFF. The DNA of the CDR3 is TGTGCCAGCAGTTACTCTGGGGACACCGATCTCAATGAGCAGTTCTTC.

The chain is built from TRBV29-1 and TRBJ2-7; TRBD2 matches 10 bases. This CDR3 region has 14 residues. The junction had 3 bases not matched to a gene; V was cut back by 1 base and J by 3 bases. CDR1 and CDR2 from the germline V gene are SQVTM and ANQGSEA. This chain's CDR3 is CSVEGTSGIYEQYF. The DNA for the CDR3 is TGCAGCGTTGAAGGGACTAGCGGAATCTACGAGCAGTACTTC.

V and J are TRBV4-3 and TRBJ2-2, with 7 bases that match TRBD2. Germline CDR1 is LGHNA and CDR2 is YSLEER. V dropped 0 bases and J dropped 4; count of bases not matched to a gene: 2. The CDR3 loop spans 15 amino acids. CDR3 sequence reads: CASSQELAFTGELFF. In nucleotides, the CDR3 is TGCGCCAGCAGCCAAGAACTAGCGTTCACCGGGGAGCTGTTTTTT.

The V and J genes are TRBV9 and TRBJ2-7; D is perhaps TRBD2 (5 bases). Per germline, CDR1 SGDLS and CDR2 YYNGEE. The CDR3 is made up of 14 amino acids. V was clipped by 0 bases and J by 2 bases, with 9 bases between them. CDR3 sequence reads: CASSVAGTAYEQYF. The CDR3 region has the DNA TGTGCCAGCAGCGTAGCGGGAACAGCCTACGAGCAGTACTTC.

The V gene is TRBV9, the J gene TRBJ2-7; 7 bases line up with TRBD1. V shed 3 bases, J shed 3 bases, and the junction held 3 bases outside the gene matches. Germline V gives CDR1 SGDLS, CDR2 YYNGEE. The CDR3 covers 13 residues. The CDR3 DNA is TGTGCCAGCAGCGCAGACAGGGACTACGAGCAGTACTTC. This gives the protein CASSADRDYEQYF.

This clone was counted a single time. The chain links TRBV5-6 to TRBJ2-5; 7 bases map to TRBD1. The J segment lost 2 bases and the V segment lost 4 bases, leaving 5 bases of the junction unmatched. This CDR3 has 14 residues. CDR1 is SGHDT and CDR2 is YYEEEE in the germline V gene. The CDR3 DNA is TGTGCCAGCAGCCCTGGACAGGTACAAGAGACCCAGTACTTC. It specifies CASSPGQVQETQYF.

This clone was observed a single time. Here the CDR3 reads CASSSDRGRTGELFF. CDR3 sequence (DNA): TGTGCCAGCAGCTCGGACAGGGGGCGGACCGGGGAGCTGTTTTTT. The chain recombines TRBV7-3 with TRBJ2-2, with 11 positions matching TRBD1. The CDR3 covers 15 residues. Germline V gene lookup returns CDR1 SGHTA and CDR2 FQGTGA. Trimming cost V 4 bases and J 5 bases; bases outside gene matches: 3.

The chain combines TRBV14 with TRBJ1-2; 10 nucleotides agree with TRBD1. Germline values: CDR1 SGHDN, CDR2 FVKESK. The CDR3 consists of 14 residues. Unmatched junction bases numbered 8, after V lost 5 bases and J lost 8 bases. CDR3 nucleotides: TGTGCCAGCAGCGCCCGGACAGGGGGATACGGCTACACCTTC. Translation: CASSARTGGYGYTF.

The chain combines TRBV15 with TRBJ1-5; D might be TRBD1 (5 bases). Deletions cut 9 bases from V and 3 bases from J, with 15 bases between. This CDR3 is built from 14 residues. CDR1 is LNHNV, CDR2 YYDKDF, per germline (reference sequence). CDR3 in amino acids: CATAQGNANQPQHF. DNA for the CDR3: TGTGCCACGGCGCAGGGTAATGCCAATCAGCCCCAGCATTTT.

The V gene is TRBV4-1, the J gene TRBJ1-2; perhaps TRBD1 as D (5 bases). The V end was cut by 1 base, the J end by 0 bases, with 9 bases between. Per the germline V gene, CDR1 is MGHRA and CDR2 is YSYEKL. The CDR3 extends over 15 amino acids. Written as DNA, the CDR3 is TGCGCCAGCAGCCAAGGTGTGACAGCTAACTATGGCTACACCTTC. It translates to CASSQGVTANYGYTF.

V is TRBV9 and J is TRBJ2-7; weak D call: TRBD1 (6 bases). Germline loops: CDR1 SGDLS, CDR2 YYNGEE. This CDR3 has 14 amino acids. V gave up 7 bases and J gave up 2 bases, with 16 bases separating them. The CDR3 is CASAGAGNAYEQYF. In DNA, the CDR3 is TGTGCCAGCGCAGGGGCAGGCAACGCCTACGAGCAGTACTTC.

The chain combines TRBV27 with TRBJ2-2; 7 positions match TRBD2. The germline V gene encodes CDR1 MNHEY and CDR2 SMNVEV (reference sequence). V shed 5 bases and J 4 bases; nucleotides not matched to a gene: 13. The length of the CDR3 is 17 residues. CDR3 sequence (DNA): TGTGCCAGCAGTCCGCCGGGACTACCCTCTCTCACCGGGGAGCTGTTTTTT. It specifies CASSPPGLPSLTGELFF.

This chain uses TRBV10-3 with TRBJ1-5; D remains unclear. Germline CDR1 and CDR2: ENHRY and SYGVKD. V lost 0 bases, J lost 3 bases, and 12 bases lay in between. The length of the CDR3 is 16 residues. The CDR3 coding sequence is TGTGCCATCAGTGAGTCGATTCAGGCCCCCAATCAGCCCCAGCATTTT. This sequence encodes CAISESIQAPNQPQHF.

V and J are TRBV30 and TRBJ1-2, with D unclear. Trimming cost V 0 bases and J 5 bases, with 10 bases left between them. Looked up from germline, CDR1 is GTSNPN and CDR2 is SVGIG (reference sequence). The CDR3 contains 13 residues. The chain's CDR3 is CAWSVADPYGYTF. CDR3 nucleotides: TGTGCCTGGAGTGTAGCGGACCCTTATGGCTACACCTTC.

The sample holds one count of this clone. J is TRBJ2-4 and V is TRBV11-3; D not resolved. V was cut by 4 bases and J by 8 bases, with 9 bases left in between. This CDR3 contains 12 residues. The germline V gene encodes CDR1 SGHNT and CDR2 YENEEA. This chain's CDR3 is CASSSWRDIQYF. As DNA, the CDR3 is TGTGCCAGCAGCTCCTGGAGAGACATTCAGTACTTC.